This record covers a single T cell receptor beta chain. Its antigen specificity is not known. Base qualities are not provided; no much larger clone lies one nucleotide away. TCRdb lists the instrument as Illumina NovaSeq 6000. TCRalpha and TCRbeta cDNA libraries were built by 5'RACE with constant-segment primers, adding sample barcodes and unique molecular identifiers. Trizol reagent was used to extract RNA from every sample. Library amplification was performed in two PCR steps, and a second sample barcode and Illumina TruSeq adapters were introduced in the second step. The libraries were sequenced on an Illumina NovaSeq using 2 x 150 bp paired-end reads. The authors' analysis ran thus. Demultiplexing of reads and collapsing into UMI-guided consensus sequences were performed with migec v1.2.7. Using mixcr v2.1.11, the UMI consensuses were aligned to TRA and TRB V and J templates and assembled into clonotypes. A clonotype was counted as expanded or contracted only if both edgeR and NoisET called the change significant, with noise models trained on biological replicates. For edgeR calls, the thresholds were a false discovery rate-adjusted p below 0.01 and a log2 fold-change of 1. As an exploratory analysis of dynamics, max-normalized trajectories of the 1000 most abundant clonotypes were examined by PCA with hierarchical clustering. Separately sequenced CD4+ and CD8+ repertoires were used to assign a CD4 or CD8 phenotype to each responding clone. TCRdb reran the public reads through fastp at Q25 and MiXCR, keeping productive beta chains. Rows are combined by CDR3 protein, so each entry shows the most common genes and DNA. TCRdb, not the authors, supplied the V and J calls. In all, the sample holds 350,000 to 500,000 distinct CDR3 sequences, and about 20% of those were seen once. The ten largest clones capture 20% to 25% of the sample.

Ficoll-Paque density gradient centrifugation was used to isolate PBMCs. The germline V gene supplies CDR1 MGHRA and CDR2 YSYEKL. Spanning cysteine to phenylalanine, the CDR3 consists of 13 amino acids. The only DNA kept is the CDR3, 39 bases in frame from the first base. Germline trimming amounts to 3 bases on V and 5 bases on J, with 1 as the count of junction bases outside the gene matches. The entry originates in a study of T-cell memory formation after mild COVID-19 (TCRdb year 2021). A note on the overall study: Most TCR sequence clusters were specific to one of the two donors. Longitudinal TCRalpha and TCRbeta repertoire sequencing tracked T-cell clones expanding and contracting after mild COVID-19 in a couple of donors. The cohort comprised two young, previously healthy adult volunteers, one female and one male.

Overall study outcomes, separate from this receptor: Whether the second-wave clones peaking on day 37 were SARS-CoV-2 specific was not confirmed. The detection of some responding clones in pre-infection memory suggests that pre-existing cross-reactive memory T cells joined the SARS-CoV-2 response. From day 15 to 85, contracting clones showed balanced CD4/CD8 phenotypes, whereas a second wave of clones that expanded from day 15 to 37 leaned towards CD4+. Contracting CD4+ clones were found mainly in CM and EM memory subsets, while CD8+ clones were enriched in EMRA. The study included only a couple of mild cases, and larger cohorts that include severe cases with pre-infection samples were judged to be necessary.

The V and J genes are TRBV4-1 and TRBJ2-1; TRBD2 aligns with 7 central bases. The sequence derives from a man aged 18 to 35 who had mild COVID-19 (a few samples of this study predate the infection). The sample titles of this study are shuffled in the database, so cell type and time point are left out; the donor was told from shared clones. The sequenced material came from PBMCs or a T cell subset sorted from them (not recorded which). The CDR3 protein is CASSQRGNNEQFF. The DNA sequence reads TGCGCCAGCAGCCAGCGGGGGAACAATGAGCAGTTCTTC.